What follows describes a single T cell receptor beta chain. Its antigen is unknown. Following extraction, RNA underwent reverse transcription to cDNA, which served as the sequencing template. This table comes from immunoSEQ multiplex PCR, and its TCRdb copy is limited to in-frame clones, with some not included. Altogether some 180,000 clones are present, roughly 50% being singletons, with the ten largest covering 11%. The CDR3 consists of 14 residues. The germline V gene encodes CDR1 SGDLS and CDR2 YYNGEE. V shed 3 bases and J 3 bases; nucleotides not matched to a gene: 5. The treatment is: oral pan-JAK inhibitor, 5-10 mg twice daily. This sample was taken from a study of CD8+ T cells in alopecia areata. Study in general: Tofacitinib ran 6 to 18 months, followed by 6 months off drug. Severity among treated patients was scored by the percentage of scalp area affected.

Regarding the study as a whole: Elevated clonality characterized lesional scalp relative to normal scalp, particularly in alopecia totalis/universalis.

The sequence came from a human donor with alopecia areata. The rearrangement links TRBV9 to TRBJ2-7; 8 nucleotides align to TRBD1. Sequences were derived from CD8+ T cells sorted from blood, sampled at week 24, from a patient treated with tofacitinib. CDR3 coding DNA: TGTGCCAGCAGCGCCAGCACAGGGGGCTACGAGCAGTACTTC. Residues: CASSASTGGYEQYF. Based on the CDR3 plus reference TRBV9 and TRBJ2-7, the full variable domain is DSGVTQTPKHLITATGQRVTLRCSPRSGDLSVYWYQQSLDQGLQFLIQYYNGEERAKGNILERFSAQQFPDLHSELNLSSLELGDSALYFCASSASTGGYEQYFGPGTRLTVT.